This T cell receptor beta chain stems from a study of blood T cell repertoires in COVID-19. Background on the study: The cDNA or gDNA used as material had been derived from T cells, B-cell-depleted T cells, or PBMCs.

As originally analysed: How many nucleated cells were present was estimated from reference gene primer amplification. Profiled with immunoSEQ multiplex PCR; TCRdb holds only in-frame clones, not every one. The DNA was the basis for D and trimming; V, J and clone size are from that table. Here the sample spans a few hundred thousand clones, approximately 87% being singletons. Clinical history reported by participants formed the basis on which cohorts were assigned. Germline loops: CDR1 SGHRS, CDR2 YFSETQ. CDR3 length: 16 residues. J gave up 1 base and V 1 base, and 3 bases lay outside the gene matches.

The chain carries TRBV5-1 and TRBJ1-5, with 9 positions matching TRBD1. This clonotype was obtained from a woman aged 40 to 55 who had recovered from COVID-19. The specimen sequenced was PBMCs or T cells enriched from blood (not recorded which). The CDR3 here is CASSLTGQGSNQPQHF. Written as DNA, the CDR3 is TGCGCCAGCAGCTTGACAGGACAGGGGAGCAATCAGCCCCAGCATTTT.